What follows are 26 T cell receptor beta chains derived from one specimen sequenced in a study of blood T cell repertoires in COVID-19. Clones were sequenced by immunoSEQ multiplex PCR, and TCRdb holds only the in-frame ones, with some missing. The sample lists about 220,000 clones; 80% to 90% were seen once. Sequenced material: PBMCs or T cells enriched from blood (not recorded which). These receptors were obtained from a woman aged 45-59 years who had been exposed to COVID-19.

The rearrangement joins TRBV5-1 to TRBJ2-1; D possibly corresponds to TRBD1 (6 bases). With 1 base removed from V and 4 bases from J, the gap between germline ends came to 12 bases. The CDR3 contains 15 residues. CDR1 is SGHRS, CDR2 YFSETQ, per germline. In DNA form, the CDR3 reads TGCGCCAGCAGCTTGTCAGGGGATGGATACAATGAGCAGTTCTTC. This sequence encodes CASSLSGDGYNEQFF.

CDR3 amino acids: CATSGLKQEKLFF. DNA of the CDR3: TGTGCCACCAGCGGGTTAAAACAGGAAAAACTGTTTTTT. J is TRBJ1-4 and V is TRBV15, with D uncertain. CDR1 is LNHNV and CDR2 is YYDKDF in the germline V gene (reference sequence). This CDR3 is built from 13 residues. Trimming took 5 bases from V and 8 from J, leaving 12 bases between them.

The V gene is TRBV6-1, the J gene TRBJ2-2; a possible D gene is TRBD1 (6 bases). Per germline, CDR1 MNHNS and CDR2 SASEGT. The CDR3 consists of 13 residues. V lost 7 bases and J lost 6, with 12 bases in between. CDR3 bases: TGTGCCAGCACCCACAAGGGGGCCGGGGAGCTGTTTTTT. Protein sequence: CASTHKGAGELFF.

The CDR3 region has the DNA TGTGCCAGCAGCCCTACAGGGACCACCGGGGAGCTGTTTTTT. Amino acid sequence: CASSPTGTTGELFF. J is TRBJ2-2 and V is TRBV9, with a possible D match to TRBD1 (6 bases). Trimming stripped 4 bases from V and 4 bases from J, with 11 bases between. Germline V gene sequence: CDR1 SGDLS, CDR2 YYNGEE. The CDR3 loop spans 14 amino acids.

The genes are TRBV6-6 and TRBJ2-5, with 7 nucleotides matching TRBD2. This CDR3 is 13 amino acids long. Germline CDR1 is MNHNY and CDR2 is SVGAGI (reference sequence). Germline trimming cut 4 bases from V and 9 bases from J; bases unmatched to any gene: 8. The chain's CDR3 is CASSSDYRGAQYF. The CDR3 DNA follows: TGTGCCAGCAGTTCGGACTACCGGGGGGCCCAGTACTTC.

The chain carries TRBV19 and TRBJ1-5, with TRBD1 as a possible D gene (6 bases). Trimming removed 4 bases at V and 3 bases at J, with 13 bases between. The length of the CDR3 is 15 residues. CDR1 is LNHDA, CDR2 SQIVND, per germline (reference sequence). CDR3: CASSNPGEINQPQHF. In nucleotides, the CDR3 is TGTGCCAGTAGTAATCCAGGGGAGATCAATCAGCCCCAGCATTTT.

This clone appeared a single time. Other DNA sequences in the same sample also yield this CDR3. The chain links TRBV9 to TRBJ2-1; D is ambiguous. This CDR3 spans 13 amino acids. The V end lost 1 base, the J end lost 10 bases, and 12 bases lay between the germline ends. The germline gives CDR1 SGDLS, CDR2 YYNGEE. CDR3 region: CASSVSGGNEQFF. CDR3 bases: TGTGCCAGCAGCGTAAGTGGCGGCAACGAGCAGTTCTTC.

This sequence joins TRBV10-3 and TRBJ1-3; D might be TRBD1 (6 bases). The V gene's germline CDR1 is ENHRY and CDR2 SYGVKD. The CDR3 consists of 19 residues. Trimming took 5 bases from V and 0 from J, leaving 23 bases between them. In DNA, the CDR3 is TGTGCCATCAGTAAAACCGGGACACTGAACCCGACCTCTGGAAACACCATATATTTT. Translating it yields CAISKTGTLNPTSGNTIYF.

The chain joins TRBV7-2 to TRBJ1-3; a possible D gene is TRBD1 (5 bases). Per the germline V gene, CDR1 is SGHTA and CDR2 is FQGNSA. The CDR3 runs to 15 residues. Trimming removed 1 base from V and 0 bases from J, with 7 bases in between. In nucleotides, the CDR3 is TGTGCCAGCAGCTTAGACAGGCACTCTGGAAACACCATATATTTT. It codes for CASSLDRHSGNTIYF.

The chain combines TRBV11-1 with TRBJ2-5, with 8 bases lining up with TRBD2. The CDR3 is 13 residues long. The ends lost 5 bases at V and 4 bases at J; junction bases unmatched: 3. CDR1 and CDR2 from the germline V gene are SGHAT and FQDESV (reference sequence). The CDR3, as DNA: TGTGCCAGCAGCCCTAGCGGGTTAGAGACCCAGTACTTC. Protein: CASSPSGLETQYF.

This clone was observed once. V gene TRBV7-9 combines with J gene TRBJ2-1, with 8 bases lining up with TRBD2. The J segment lost 15 bases and the V segment lost 4 bases, leaving 8 bases of the junction unmatched. Germline V gene sequence: CDR1 SEHNR, CDR2 FQNEAQ (reference sequence). This CDR3 contains 12 residues. The CDR3 DNA reads TGTGCCAGCAGCTCGGTAGCGGGGAAGGGGTTCTTC. It translates to CASSSVAGKGFF. The whole variable domain, remainder taken from reference TRBV7-9 and TRBJ2-1, is DTGVSQNPRHKITKRGQNVTFRCDPISEHNRLYWYRQTLGQGPEFLTYFQNEAQLEKSRLLSDRFSAERPKGSFSTLEIQRTEQGDSAMYLCASSSVAGKGFFGPGTRLTVL.

The chain is built from TRBV5-6 and TRBJ1-1; D is uncertain. This CDR3 has 12 amino acids. The V gene lost 3 bases and the J gene lost 7 bases, with 10 bases spanning the gap. CDR1 is SGHDT, CDR2 YYEEEE, per germline. CDR3 loop: CASSSYRREAFF. In DNA, the CDR3 is TGTGCCAGCAGCTCCTACAGACGTGAAGCTTTCTTT.

V and J are TRBV7-2 and TRBJ2-3; 8 bases agree with TRBD2. The CDR3 loop spans 16 amino acids. The germline gives CDR1 SGHTA, CDR2 FQGNSA. The junction had 8 bases not matched to a gene; V was cut back by 4 bases and J by 2 bases. The CDR3 is CASSSLPGGFTDTQYF. CDR3 nucleotide sequence: TGTGCCAGCAGCTCCCTACCGGGAGGGTTCACAGATACGCAGTATTTT.

This chain connects TRBV5-1 to TRBJ1-2; no reliable D call. Looked up from germline, CDR1 is SGHRS and CDR2 is YFSETQ. V lost 1 base, J lost 8 bases, and 12 bases lay in between. This CDR3 has 13 amino acids. The CDR3 DNA follows: TGCGCCAGCAGCTTGTCGGCACTAGAAGGCTACACCTTC. Protein sequence: CASSLSALEGYTF.

This clone has just one count. A much more abundant neighbour one base away suggests this may be a read error. The chain is built from TRBV7-2 and TRBJ2-7, with 12 bases aligning to TRBD2. Germline CDR1 and CDR2: SGHTA and FQGNSA. V gave up 4 bases and J gave up 2 bases; unmatched junction bases: 0. The CDR3 totals 14 residues. CDR3: CASSSSGGAYEQYF. CDR3 DNA sequence: TGTGCCAGCAGCTCTAGCGGGGGGGCCTACGAGCAGTACTTC.

The genes are TRBV13 and TRBJ1-6; perhaps TRBD1 as D (5 bases). The germline V gene has CDR1 PRHDT and CDR2 FYEKMQ (reference sequence). CDR3 size: 14 residues. The ends were cut back, 0 bases at V and 10 bases at J, with 10 bases in the middle. The CDR3 nucleotides read TGTGCCAGCAGCTTAGGAGGGGCGAGCTCACCCCTCCACTTT. Amino acid sequence: CASSLGGASSPLHF.

This chain uses TRBV7-6 with TRBJ1-3; D is unclear. In germline, CDR1 is SGHVS, CDR2 FNYEAQ. The CDR3 covers 16 residues. V gave up 1 base and J gave up 0 bases, with 10 bases separating them. CDR3 residues: CASSLGHPSSGNTIYF. The CDR3 DNA is TGTGCCAGCAGCTTAGGGCACCCCAGCTCTGGAAACACCATATATTTT.

The rearrangement uses TRBV19 and TRBJ1-6, with 7 bases fitting TRBD1. CDR1 is LNHDA and CDR2 is SQIVND in the germline V gene (reference sequence). The V gene end was trimmed by 3 bases and the J gene end by 6 bases; junction bases not matched to a gene: 2. The CDR3 has 14 amino acids. CDR3 protein: CASSMAGGNSPLHF. DNA for the CDR3: TGTGCCAGTAGTATGGCAGGGGGTAATTCACCCCTCCACTTT.

The chain is built from TRBV6-5 and TRBJ1-5; 8 bases fit TRBD1. In germline, CDR1 is MNHEY, CDR2 SVGAGI. The CDR3 length is 14 residues. Germline trimming cut 4 bases from V and 7 bases from J; bases unmatched to any gene: 6. The DNA for the CDR3 is TGTGCCAGCAGTTTCTCCAGGGGGCGGCAGCCCCAGCATTTT. Its translation is CASSFSRGRQPQHF.

This clone was seen a few times. The J gene is TRBJ1-2, the V gene TRBV6-1; maybe TRBD1 (5 bases). This CDR3 has 14 amino acids. The germline V gene has CDR1 MNHNS and CDR2 SASEGT. With 0 bases removed from V and 3 bases from J, the gap between germline ends came to 8 bases. CDR3 DNA sequence: TGTGCCAGCAGTGAAGCAGGGGCGGACTATGGCTACACCTTC. Translating gives CASSEAGADYGYTF.

In regard to this clone: A single base separates this from a much larger clone, so it may be a read error. The rearrangement uses TRBV5-6 and TRBJ1-1; D uncertain. The germline V gene encodes CDR1 SGHDT and CDR2 YYEEEE. Deletions cut 3 bases from V and 4 bases from J, with 4 bases between. The CDR3 length is 11 residues. CDR3 loop: CASSSFTEAFF. In DNA form, the CDR3 reads TGTGCCAGCAGCTCGTTCACTGAAGCTTTCTTT.

A word on this clone: Other DNA sequences of this sample code for an identical CDR3. This sequence joins TRBV9 and TRBJ2-3; 12 nucleotides match TRBD2. Looked up from germline, CDR1 is SGDLS and CDR2 is YYNGEE. This CDR3 spans 15 amino acids. V trimming: 2 bases; J trimming: 6 bases; junction bases outside the gene matches: 4. CDR3 in DNA: TGTGCCAGCAGCGTTCCTAGCGGGGGGGCCGATACGCAGTATTTT. This codes for CASSVPSGGADTQYF.

This chain connects TRBV27 to TRBJ2-7; TRBD1 matches at 10 bases. J was trimmed by 4 bases and V by 5 bases; bases with no gene match: 5. CDR1 MNHEY and CDR2 SMNVEV come from the germline V gene (reference sequence). This CDR3 region has 14 residues. Written as DNA, the CDR3 is TGTGCCAGCAGTATCCGACAGGGGGCTTACGAGCAGTACTTC. The encoded protein is CASSIRQGAYEQYF.

The J gene is TRBJ2-7, the V gene TRBV5-1; 8 bases agree with TRBD2. Germline CDR1 and CDR2: SGHRS and YFSETQ. Trimming removed 3 bases from V and 3 bases from J; junction bases left unmatched: 8. The CDR3 spans 15 residues. The CDR3 region has the DNA TGCGCCAGCAGCTCCTTAGCGGGAACCTTCTACGAGCAGTACTTC. Translating it yields CASSSLAGTFYEQYF. Combining the CDR3 with reference TRBV5-1 and TRBJ2-7 gives the whole variable domain KAGVTQTPRYLIKTRGQQVTLSCSPISGHRSVSWYQQTPGQGLQFLFEYFSETQRNKGNFPGRFSGRQFSNSRSEMNVSTLELGDSALYLCASSSLAGTFYEQYFGPGTRLTVT.

The J gene is TRBJ1-3, the V gene TRBV4-1, with D possibly matching TRBD1 (5 bases). The V end was cut by 4 bases, the J end by 2 bases, with 15 bases between. The CDR3 is 16 amino acids. Germline loops: CDR1 MGHRA, CDR2 YSYEKL. The CDR3 here is CASSPSVGVAGNTIYF. In DNA, the CDR3 is TGCGCCAGCAGCCCGAGTGTAGGGGTCGCTGGAAACACCATATATTTT.

The chain has TRBV9 and TRBJ2-2, with 9 nucleotides matching TRBD1. The CDR3 is 16 residues long. Looked up from germline, CDR1 is SGDLS and CDR2 is YYNGEE. After removal of 4 bases from V and 6 bases from J, the junction contained 10 bases not matched to a gene. CDR3 DNA: TGTGCCAGCAGCTTTAATACAGGGGGCAGGTCCGGGGAGCTGTTTTTT. Translated: CASSFNTGGRSGELFF.